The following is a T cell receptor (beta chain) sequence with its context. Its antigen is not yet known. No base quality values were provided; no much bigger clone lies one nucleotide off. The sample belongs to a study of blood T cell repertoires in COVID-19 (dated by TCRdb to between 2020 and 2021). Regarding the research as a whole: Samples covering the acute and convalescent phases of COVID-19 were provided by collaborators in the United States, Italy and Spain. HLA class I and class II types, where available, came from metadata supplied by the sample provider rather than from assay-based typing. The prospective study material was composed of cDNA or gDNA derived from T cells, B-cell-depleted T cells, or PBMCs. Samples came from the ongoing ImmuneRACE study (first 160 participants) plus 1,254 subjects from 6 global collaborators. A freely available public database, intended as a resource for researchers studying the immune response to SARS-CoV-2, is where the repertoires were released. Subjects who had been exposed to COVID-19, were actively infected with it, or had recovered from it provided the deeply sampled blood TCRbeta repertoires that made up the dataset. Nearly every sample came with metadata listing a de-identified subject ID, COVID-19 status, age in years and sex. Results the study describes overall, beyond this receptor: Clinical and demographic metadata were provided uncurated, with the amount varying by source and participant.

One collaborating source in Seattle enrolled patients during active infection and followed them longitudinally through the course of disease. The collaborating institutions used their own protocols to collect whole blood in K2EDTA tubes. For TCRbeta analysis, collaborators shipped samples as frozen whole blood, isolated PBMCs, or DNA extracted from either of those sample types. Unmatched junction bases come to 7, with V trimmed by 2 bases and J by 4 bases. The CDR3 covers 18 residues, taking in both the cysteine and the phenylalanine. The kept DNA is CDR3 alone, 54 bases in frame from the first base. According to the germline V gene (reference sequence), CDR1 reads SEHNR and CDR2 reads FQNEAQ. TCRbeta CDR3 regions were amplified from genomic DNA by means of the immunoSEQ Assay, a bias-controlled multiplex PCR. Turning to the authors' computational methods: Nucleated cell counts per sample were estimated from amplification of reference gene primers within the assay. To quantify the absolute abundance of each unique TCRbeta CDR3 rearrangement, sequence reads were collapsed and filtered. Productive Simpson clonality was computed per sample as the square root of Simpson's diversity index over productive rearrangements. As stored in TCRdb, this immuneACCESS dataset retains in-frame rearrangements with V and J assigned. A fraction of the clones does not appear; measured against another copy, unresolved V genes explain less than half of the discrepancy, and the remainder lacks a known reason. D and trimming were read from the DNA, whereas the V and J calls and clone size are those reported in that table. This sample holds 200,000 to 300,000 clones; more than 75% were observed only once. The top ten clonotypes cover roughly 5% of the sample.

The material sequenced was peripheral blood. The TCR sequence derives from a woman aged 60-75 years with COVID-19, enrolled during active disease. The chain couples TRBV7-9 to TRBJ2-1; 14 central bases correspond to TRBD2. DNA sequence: TGTGCCAGCAGCTTAAGACCGGGACTAGCGGGAGATTACAATGAGCAGTTCTTC. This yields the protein CASSLRPGLAGDYNEQFF.